This entry lists 7 T cell receptor beta chains sequenced from one sample in a study of blood T cells in healthy people across ages. A second PCR, run for about 7 to 11 cycles, used a sample-barcoded 5' primer plus a J-beta primer mix. One entry per CDR3 protein, called by TCRdb with MiXCR from the 5' RACE reads. The data show about 600,000 distinct CDR3 sequences, 40% to 55% seen once. Specimen: blood. These receptors all come from an elderly man in good health.

This chain links TRBV24-1 with TRBJ2-7, with 9 bases that match TRBD1. Trimming removed 6 bases from V and 1 base from J; junction bases left unmatched: 6. Germline lookup yields CDR1 KGHDR and CDR2 SFDVKD. The CDR3 runs 15 residues. CDR3 in amino acids: CATSTSGTGSYEQYF. The DNA for the CDR3 is TGTGCCACCAGTACCTCCGGGACAGGGTCCTACGAGCAGTACTTC.

The chain carries TRBV4-2 and TRBJ1-2; D unclear. Trimming pared 4 bases from V and 0 bases from J, leaving 21 bases between. Germline V gives CDR1 LGHNA, CDR2 YNFKEQ. This CDR3 spans 18 amino acids. The chain's CDR3 is CASSLELNTGRTNYGYTF. The CDR3 DNA reads as TGTGCCAGCAGCCTGGAGTTAAATACGGGTAGGACTAACTATGGCTACACCTTC.

This CDR3 reads CASSIRSPTFNEKLFF. DNA of the CDR3: TGCGCCAGCAGTATCCGATCGCCAACCTTTAATGAAAAACTGTTTTTT. V and J are TRBV5-1 and TRBJ1-4; D gene uncertain. With 5 bases removed from V and 4 bases from J, the gap between germline ends came to 18 bases. The CDR3 has 16 residues. Germline values: CDR1 SGHRS, CDR2 YFSETQ.

The chain joins TRBV6-5 to TRBJ1-2; 10 nucleotides line up with TRBD1. CDR3 length: 16 residues. V was clipped by 4 bases and J by 4 bases; unmatched bases: 9. Germline loops: CDR1 MNHEY, CDR2 SVGAGI. CDR3 loop: CASSLGQGTPFYGYTF. The CDR3 DNA sequence: TGTGCCAGCAGTTTGGGACAGGGGACACCTTTCTATGGCTACACCTTC.

This clonotype was counted a few times. The J gene is TRBJ1-2, the V gene TRBV28; TRBD1 matches at 9 bases. Trimming at V came to 3 bases and at J to 5 bases, leaving 7 bases not matched to a gene. CDR1 MDHEN and CDR2 SYDVKM come from the germline V gene. The CDR3 is 15 residues long. As DNA, the CDR3 is TGTGCCAGCAGTTTCGGGACAGGGTTTGGGTATGGCTACACCTTC. The encoded protein is CASSFGTGFGYGYTF.

The chain carries TRBV5-5 and TRBJ1-1; the match to TRBD1 covers 8 bases. This CDR3 has 21 amino acids. Germline V gives CDR1 SGHKS, CDR2 YYEKEE (reference sequence). The J segment lost 5 bases and the V segment lost 1 base, leaving 25 bases of the junction unmatched. The CDR3 nucleotides are TGTGCCAGCAGCTTGTCCGCCGTTACCTTGACAGGGGAGGGGAGAAAAACTGAAGCTTTCTTT. Its protein is CASSLSAVTLTGEGRKTEAFF.

In its sample, this clonotype was seen many times. The chain combines TRBV6-6 with TRBJ2-7; perhaps TRBD1 as D (6 bases). Trimming took 4 bases from V and 0 from J, leaving 10 bases between them. The CDR3 totals 14 residues. Per the germline V gene, CDR1 is MNHNY and CDR2 is SVGAGI (reference sequence). In DNA, the CDR3 is TGTGCCAGCAGTTCTGACAGGACCTCCTACGAGCAGTACTTC. Protein sequence: CASSSDRTSYEQYF.